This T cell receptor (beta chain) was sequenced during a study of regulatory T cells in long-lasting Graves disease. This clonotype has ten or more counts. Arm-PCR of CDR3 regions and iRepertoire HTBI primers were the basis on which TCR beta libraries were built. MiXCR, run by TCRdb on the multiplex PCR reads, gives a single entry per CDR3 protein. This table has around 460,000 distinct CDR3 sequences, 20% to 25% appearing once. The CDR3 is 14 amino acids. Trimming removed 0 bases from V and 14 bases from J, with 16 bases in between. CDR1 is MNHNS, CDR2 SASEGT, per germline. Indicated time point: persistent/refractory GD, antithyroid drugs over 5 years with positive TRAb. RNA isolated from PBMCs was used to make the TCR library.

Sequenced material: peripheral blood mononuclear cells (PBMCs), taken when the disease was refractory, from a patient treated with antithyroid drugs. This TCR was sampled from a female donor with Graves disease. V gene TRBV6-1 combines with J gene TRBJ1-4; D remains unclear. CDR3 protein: CASSEAFLRGALFF. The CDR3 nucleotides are TGTGCCAGCAGTGAAGCCTTCTTGCGGGGAGCCCTGTTTTTT.